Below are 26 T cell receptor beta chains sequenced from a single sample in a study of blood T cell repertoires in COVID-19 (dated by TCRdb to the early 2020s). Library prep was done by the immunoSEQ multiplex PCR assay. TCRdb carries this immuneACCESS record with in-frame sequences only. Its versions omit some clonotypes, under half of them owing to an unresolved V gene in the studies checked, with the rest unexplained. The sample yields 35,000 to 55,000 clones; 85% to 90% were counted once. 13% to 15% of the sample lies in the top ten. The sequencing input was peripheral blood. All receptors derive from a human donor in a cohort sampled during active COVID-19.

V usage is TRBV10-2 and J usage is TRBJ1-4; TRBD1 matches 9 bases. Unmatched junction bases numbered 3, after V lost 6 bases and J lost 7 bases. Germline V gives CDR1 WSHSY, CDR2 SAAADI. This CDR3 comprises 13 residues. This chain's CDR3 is CASRGQGGEKLFF. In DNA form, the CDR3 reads TGCGCCAGCAGGGGACAGGGTGGTGAAAAACTGTTTTTT.

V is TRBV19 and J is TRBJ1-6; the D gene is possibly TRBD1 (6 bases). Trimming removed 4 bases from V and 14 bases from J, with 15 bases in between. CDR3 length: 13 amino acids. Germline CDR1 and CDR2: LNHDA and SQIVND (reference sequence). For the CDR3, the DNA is TGTGCCAGTAGTACCTGGGACATTAGGGCCCTCCACTTT. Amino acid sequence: CASSTWDIRALHF. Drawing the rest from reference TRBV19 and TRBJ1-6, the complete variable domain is DGGITQSPKYLFRKEGQNVTLSCEQNLNHDAMYWYRQDPGQGLRLIYYSQIVNDFQKGDIAEGYSVSREKKESFPLTVTSAQKNPTAFYLCASSTWDIRALHFGNGTRLTVT.

The CDR3 DNA sequence: TGCGCCAGCAGCCAGCTTGGGACTAGCGGGTTGGATACGCAGTATTTT. This sequence encodes CASSQLGTSGLDTQYF. The chain carries TRBV4-1 and TRBJ2-3; TRBD2 matches at 12 bases. Germline V gene lookup returns CDR1 MGHRA and CDR2 YSYEKL. V dropped 3 bases and J dropped 6; count of bases not matched to a gene: 7. The length of the CDR3 is 16 residues.

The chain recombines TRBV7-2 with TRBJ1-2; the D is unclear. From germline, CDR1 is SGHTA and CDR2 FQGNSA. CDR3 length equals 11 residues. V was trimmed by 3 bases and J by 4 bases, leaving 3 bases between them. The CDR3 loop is CASSFGYGYTF. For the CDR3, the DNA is TGTGCCAGCAGCTTCGGCTATGGCTACACCTTC.

CDR3 region: CASSLGNSISPLHF. The CDR3 bases are TGTGCCAGCAGCTTGGGCAATTCGATTTCACCCCTCCACTTT. V gene TRBV7-9 combines with J gene TRBJ1-6; unclear D gene. Trimming pared 3 bases from V and 9 bases from J, leaving 12 bases between. CDR1 is SEHNR, CDR2 FQNEAQ, per germline (reference sequence). There are 14 residues in the CDR3.

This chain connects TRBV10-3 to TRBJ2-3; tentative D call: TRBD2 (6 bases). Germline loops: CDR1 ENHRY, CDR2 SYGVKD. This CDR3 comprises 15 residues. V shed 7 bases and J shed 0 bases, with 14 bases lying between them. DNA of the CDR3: TGTGCCATCAAAAATAGGGAGGAGAGCACAGATACGCAGTATTTT. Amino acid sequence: CAIKNREESTDTQYF.

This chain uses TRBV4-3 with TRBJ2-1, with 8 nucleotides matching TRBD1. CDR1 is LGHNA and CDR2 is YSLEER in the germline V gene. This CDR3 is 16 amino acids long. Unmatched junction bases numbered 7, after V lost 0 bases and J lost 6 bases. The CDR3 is CASSQDPTGDRNEQFF. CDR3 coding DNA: TGCGCCAGCAGCCAAGACCCGACAGGGGACCGCAATGAGCAGTTCTTC.

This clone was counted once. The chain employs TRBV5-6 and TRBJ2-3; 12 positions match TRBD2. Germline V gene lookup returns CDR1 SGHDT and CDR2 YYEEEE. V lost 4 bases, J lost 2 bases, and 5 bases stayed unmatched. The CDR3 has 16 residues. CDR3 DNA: TGTGCCAGCAGCACGTGGACTAGCGGGATCACAGATACGCAGTATTTT. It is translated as CASSTWTSGITDTQYF.

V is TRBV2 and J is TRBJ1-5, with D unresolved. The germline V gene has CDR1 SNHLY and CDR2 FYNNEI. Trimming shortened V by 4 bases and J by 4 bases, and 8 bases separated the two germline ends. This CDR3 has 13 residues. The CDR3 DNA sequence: TGTGCCAGCAGTGCCCCCGGGAATCAGCCCCAGCATTTT. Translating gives CASSAPGNQPQHF.

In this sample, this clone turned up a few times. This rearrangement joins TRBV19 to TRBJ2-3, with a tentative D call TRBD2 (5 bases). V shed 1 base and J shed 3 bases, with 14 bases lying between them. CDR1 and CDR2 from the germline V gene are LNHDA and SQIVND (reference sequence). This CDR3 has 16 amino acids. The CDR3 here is CASSIVPGPGTDTQYF. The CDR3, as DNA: TGTGCCAGTAGTATAGTTCCGGGCCCGGGAACAGATACGCAGTATTTT.

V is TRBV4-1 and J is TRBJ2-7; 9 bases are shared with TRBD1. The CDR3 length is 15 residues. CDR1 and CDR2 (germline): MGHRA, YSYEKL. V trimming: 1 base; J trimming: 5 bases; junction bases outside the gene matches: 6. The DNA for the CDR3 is TGCGCCAGCAGCCAAGTAGGGACAGGGAGCCACGAGCAGTACTTC. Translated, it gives CASSQVGTGSHEQYF.

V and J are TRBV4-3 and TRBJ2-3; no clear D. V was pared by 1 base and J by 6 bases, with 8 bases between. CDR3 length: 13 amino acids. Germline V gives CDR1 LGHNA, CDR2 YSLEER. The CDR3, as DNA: TGCGCCAGCAGCCAAGGTCGACTTGATACGCAGTATTTT. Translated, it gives CASSQGRLDTQYF.

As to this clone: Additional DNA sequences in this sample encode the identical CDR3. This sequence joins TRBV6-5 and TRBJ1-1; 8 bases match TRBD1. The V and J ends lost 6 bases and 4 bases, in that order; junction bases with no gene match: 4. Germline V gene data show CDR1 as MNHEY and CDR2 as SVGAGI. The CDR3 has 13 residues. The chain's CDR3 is CASRPTGGTEAFF. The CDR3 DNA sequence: TGTGCCAGCAGGCCTACAGGGGGCACTGAAGCTTTCTTT.

CDR3 loop: CASSQDRSPGWNTEAFF. The CDR3 region has the DNA TGCGCCAGCAGCCAAGATCGCTCGCCGGGATGGAACACTGAAGCTTTCTTT. The V and J genes are TRBV4-3 and TRBJ1-1; D not certain. Germline loops: CDR1 LGHNA, CDR2 YSLEER. The CDR3 contains 17 residues. The germline V and J ends were trimmed by 0 bases and 1 base, with 15 bases remaining between them.

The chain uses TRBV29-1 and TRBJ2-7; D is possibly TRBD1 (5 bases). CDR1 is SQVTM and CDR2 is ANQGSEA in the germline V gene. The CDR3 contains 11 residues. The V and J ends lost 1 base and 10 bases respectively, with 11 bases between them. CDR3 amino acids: CSVEGERGQYF. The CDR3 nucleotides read TGCAGCGTTGAAGGGGAAAGGGGACAGTACTTC.

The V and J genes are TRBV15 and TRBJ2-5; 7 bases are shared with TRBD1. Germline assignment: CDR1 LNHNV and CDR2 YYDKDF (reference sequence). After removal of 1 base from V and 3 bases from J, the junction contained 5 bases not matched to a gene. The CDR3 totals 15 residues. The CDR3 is CATSRAGQPEETQYF. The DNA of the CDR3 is TGTGCCACCAGCAGAGCGGGACAGCCCGAAGAGACCCAGTACTTC.

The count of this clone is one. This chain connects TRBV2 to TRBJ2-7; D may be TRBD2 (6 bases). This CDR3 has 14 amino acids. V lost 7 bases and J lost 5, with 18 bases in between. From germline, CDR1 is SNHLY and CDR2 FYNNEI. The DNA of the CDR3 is TGTGCCAGCAACGCGGCGGGAATCGGGGACGAGCAGTACTTC. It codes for CASNAAGIGDEQYF.

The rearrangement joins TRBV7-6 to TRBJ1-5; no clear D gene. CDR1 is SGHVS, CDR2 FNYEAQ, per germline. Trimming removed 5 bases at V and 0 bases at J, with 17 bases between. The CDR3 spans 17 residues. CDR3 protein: CASSLAAEAGSNQPQHF. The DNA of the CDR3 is TGTGCCAGCAGCCTTGCGGCTGAAGCGGGTAGCAATCAGCCCCAGCATTTT.

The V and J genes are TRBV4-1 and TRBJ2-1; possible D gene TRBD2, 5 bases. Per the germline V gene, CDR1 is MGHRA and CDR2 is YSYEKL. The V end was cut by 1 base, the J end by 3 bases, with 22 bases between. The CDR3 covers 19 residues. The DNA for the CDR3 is TGCGCCAGCAGCCAAGCCCTCTCCCCAACTAAGCGGCGCTACAATGAGCAGTTCTTC. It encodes CASSQALSPTKRRYNEQFF.

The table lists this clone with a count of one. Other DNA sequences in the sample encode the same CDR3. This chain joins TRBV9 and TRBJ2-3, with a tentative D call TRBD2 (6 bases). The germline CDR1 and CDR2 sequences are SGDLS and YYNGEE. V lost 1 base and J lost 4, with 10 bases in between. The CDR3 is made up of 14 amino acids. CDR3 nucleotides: TGTGCCAGCAGCGTATCACTAGCCTCAGATACGCAGTATTTT. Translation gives CASSVSLASDTQYF.

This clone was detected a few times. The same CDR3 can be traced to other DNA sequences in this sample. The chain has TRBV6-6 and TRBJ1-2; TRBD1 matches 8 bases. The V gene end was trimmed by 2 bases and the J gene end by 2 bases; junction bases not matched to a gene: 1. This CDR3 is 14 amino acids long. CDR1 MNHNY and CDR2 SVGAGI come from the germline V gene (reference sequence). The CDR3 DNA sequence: TGTGCCAGCAGTTACCAGGGGGCGAACTATGGCTACACCTTC. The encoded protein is CASSYQGANYGYTF.

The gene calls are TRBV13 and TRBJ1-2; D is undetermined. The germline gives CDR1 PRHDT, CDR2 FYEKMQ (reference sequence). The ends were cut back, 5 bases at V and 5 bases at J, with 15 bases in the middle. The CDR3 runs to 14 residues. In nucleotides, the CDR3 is TGTGCCAGCAGCCCCTCGAGGAGAGAGTATGGCTACACCTTC. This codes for CASSPSRREYGYTF.

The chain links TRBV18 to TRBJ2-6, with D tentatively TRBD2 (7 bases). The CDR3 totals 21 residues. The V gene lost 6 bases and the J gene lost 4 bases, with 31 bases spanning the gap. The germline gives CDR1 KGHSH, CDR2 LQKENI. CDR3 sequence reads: CASSVRPWEGGPQRGANVLTF. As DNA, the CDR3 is TGTGCCAGCTCCGTAAGACCCTGGGAGGGGGGGCCTCAACGCGGGGCCAACGTCCTGACTTTC.

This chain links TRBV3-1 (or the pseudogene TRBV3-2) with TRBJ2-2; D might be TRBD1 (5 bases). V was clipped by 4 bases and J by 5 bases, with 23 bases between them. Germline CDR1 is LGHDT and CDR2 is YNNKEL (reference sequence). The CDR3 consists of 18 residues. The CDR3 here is CASSPQFVGQTGTGELFF. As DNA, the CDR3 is TGTGCCAGCAGCCCACAATTTGTGGGGCAAACCGGGACCGGGGAGCTGTTTTTT.

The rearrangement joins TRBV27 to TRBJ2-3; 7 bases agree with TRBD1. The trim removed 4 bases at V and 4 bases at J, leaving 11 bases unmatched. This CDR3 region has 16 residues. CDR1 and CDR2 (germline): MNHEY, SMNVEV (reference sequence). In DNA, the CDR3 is TGTGCCAGCAGTTACCCGACAGGGATTGGCCCAGATACGCAGTATTTT. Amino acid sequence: CASSYPTGIGPDTQYF.

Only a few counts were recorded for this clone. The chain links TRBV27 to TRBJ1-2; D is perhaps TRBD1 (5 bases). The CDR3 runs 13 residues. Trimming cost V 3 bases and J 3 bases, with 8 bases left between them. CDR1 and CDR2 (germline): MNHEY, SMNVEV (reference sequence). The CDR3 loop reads CASSFGRDYGYTF. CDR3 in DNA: TGTGCCAGCAGTTTTGGCAGGGACTATGGCTACACCTTC.